What follows are 2 T cell receptor beta chains derived from one specimen sequenced in a study of patients and donors after allogeneic stem cell transplantation. TCRdb reprocessed the RT-PCR reads via MiXCR and lists one record per CDR3 protein. The sample has roughly 880,000 distinct CDR3 sequences; roughly 17% are singletons. Sequences were obtained from blood, either unsorted or a sorted T cell fraction (not recorded which). Receptor source: a human donor who was either an allogeneic HSCT recipient or a stem cell or donor lymphocyte infusion donor (not recorded which). It is not recorded whose cells these are; they may come from a transplant donor.

The rearrangement links TRBV6-2 or TRBV6-3 to TRBJ2-1, with a possible D match to TRBD1 (6 bases). Germline values: CDR1 MNHEY, CDR2 SVGEGT. The length of the CDR3 is 14 residues. Trimming pared 2 bases from V and 4 bases from J, leaving 9 bases between. The CDR3 DNA reads TGTGCCAGCAGTTACGGACAGAAATACAATGAGCAGTTCTTC. The encoded protein is CASSYGQKYNEQFF.

In the case of this clonotype: A much more abundant neighbour one base away suggests this may be a read error. The gene calls are TRBV27 and TRBJ2-3; TRBD2 matches 9 bases. The CDR3 extends over 14 amino acids. Per germline, CDR1 MNHEY and CDR2 SMNVEV (reference sequence). The trim removed 6 bases at V and 4 bases at J, leaving 5 bases unmatched. CDR3: CASSLAGDSDTQYF. CDR3 sequence (DNA): TGTGCCAGCAGCTTAGCGGGGGACTCAGATACGCAGTATTTT.